Following are 5 T cell receptor beta chains from one sample sequenced in a study of blood T cells in healthy people across ages. Through a sample-barcoded 5' primer and a J-beta primer mix, a second PCR was run for roughly 6 to 12 cycles. MiXCR was run by TCRdb on the 5' RACE reads, yielding one entry per CDR3 protein. The sample lists some 1 million distinct CDR3 sequences, 45% occurring once. The sample taken for sequencing was blood. Every receptor here comes from a woman aged 55-69 years in good health.

This sequence joins TRBV27 and TRBJ2-1; D is undetermined. The CDR3 extends over 13 amino acids. Germline loops: CDR1 MNHEY, CDR2 SMNVEV (reference sequence). Trimming took 0 bases from V and 5 from J, leaving 5 bases between them. CDR3 coding DNA: TGTGCCAGCAGTTTATCGTTTAACAATGAGCAGTTCTTC. It specifies CASSLSFNNEQFF.

This rearrangement joins TRBV29-1 to TRBJ2-5; TRBD1 matches at 9 bases. With 7 bases clipped from V and 6 bases from J, the junction kept 6 bases outside the gene matches. Germline lookup yields CDR1 SQVTM and CDR2 ANQGSEA. The CDR3 runs 12 residues. The CDR3 loop is CSAADRGKTQYF. For the CDR3, the DNA is TGCAGCGCCGCGGACAGGGGAAAGACCCAGTACTTC.

The chain combines TRBV4-1 with TRBJ2-2; TRBD2 matches 10 bases. The CDR3 totals 16 residues. The trim removed 4 bases at V and 4 bases at J, leaving 6 bases unmatched. Germline CDR1 and CDR2: MGHRA and YSYEKL. The DNA of the CDR3 is TGCGCCAGCAGCCCAAGCGGGAGGGCCTCCACCGGGGAGCTGTTTTTT. It encodes CASSPSGRASTGELFF.

This clonotype was observed a few times. The V gene is TRBV10-3, the J gene TRBJ2-6, with 8 bases matching TRBD2. The CDR3 has 16 residues. Trimming removed 3 bases from V and 2 bases from J; junction bases left unmatched: 3. Germline CDR1 is ENHRY and CDR2 is SYGVKD. CDR3: CAISDGAGAGANVLTF. The CDR3 coding sequence is TGTGCCATCAGTGACGGAGCGGGAGCTGGGGCCAACGTCCTGACTTTC.

The J gene is TRBJ2-2, the V gene TRBV21-1; the table's D call, TRBD1, was not checked against the DNA. TRBV21-1 is listed as a pseudogene. This CDR3 is built from 16 residues. The CDR3 DNA is TGTGCCAGCGGCATTATTAGGGCGACGAACACCGGGGAGCTGTTTTTT. This encodes CASGIIRATNTGELFF.